This TCR beta chain came from a study of shared clonotypes between healthy human individuals. Study-level points and caveats: Collection of samples was limited to blood; tissue repertoires likely differ.

The table lists this clone with a count of one. The antigen is not known. Produced via immunoSEQ multiplex PCR; TCRdb's table is partial and in-frame only. The table has 550,000 to 850,000 clones, about 74% seen once. Germline V gene data show CDR1 as SGHDN and CDR2 as FVKESK. The ends lost 5 bases at V and 4 bases at J; junction bases unmatched: 5. CDR3 length: 15 amino acids. This rearrangement joins TRBV14 to TRBJ2-1, with 10 nucleotides matching TRBD2. What was sequenced was memory CD4+ T cells sorted from blood. The subset: CD45RA-negative fraction. The source is a woman aged 30 to 39 in good health. The chain's CDR3 is CASSGASGSYNEQFF. The DNA of the CDR3 is TGTGCCAGCAGCGGGGCTAGCGGGAGTTACAATGAGCAGTTCTTC. Drawing the rest from reference TRBV14 and TRBJ2-1, the complete variable domain is EAGVTQFPSHSVIEKGQTVTLRCDPISGHDNLYWYRRVMGKEIKFLLHFVKESKQDESGMPNNRFLAERTGGTYSTLKVQPAELEDSGVYFCASSGASGSYNEQFFGPGTRLTVL.